Listed below are T cell receptor beta chains from one sample, sequenced in a study of vaccination and CD4 T cells after COVID-19. MiXCR was run by TCRdb on the PCR reads, yielding one entry per CDR3 protein. The profile shows 30,000 or so distinct CDR3 sequences, about 49% of them singletons. The sequenced sample was CD4+ T cells from blood, obtained about 7 months after SARS-CoV-2 vaccination. These receptors all stem from a human donor who had recovered from COVID-19. The CDR3 runs from the conserved cysteine through the conserved F or W. Fields, in order: D gene, V gene, clone size, J gene, CDR3 protein, CDR3 DNA. D genes are given only for firm matches. Clone size, where shown, is once, few, many, or a class for clones that have expanded.

.	TRBV11-1	.	TRBJ2-7	CASSLGLARLYEQYF	TGTGCCAGCAGCTTAGGTCTAGCGAGACTTTACGAGCAGTACTTC
.	TRBV20-1	few	TRBJ1-1	CSAPGPVNTEAFF	TGCAGTGCTCCCGGGCCGGTTAACACTGAAGCTTTCTTT
.	TRBV24-1	.	TRBJ1-1	CATSEVDSYTEAFF	TGTGCCACCAGTGAGGTTGACAGTTACACTGAAGCTTTCTTT
.	TRBV20-1	few	TRBJ1-1	CSAREGGRMNTEAFF	TGCAGTGCTAGAGAGGGGGGAAGAATGAACACTGAAGCTTTCTTT
.	TRBV27	few	TRBJ2-7	CASRLINRGGEQYF	TGTGCCAGCAGGCTCATCAACAGGGGGGGCGAGCAGTACTTC
.	TRBV6-1	.	TRBJ2-2	CASSQGEATGELFF	TGTGCCAGCAGTCAGGGGGAGGCCACCGGGGAGCTGTTTTTT
.	TRBV4-2	.	TRBJ2-5	CASSPTSSLQETQYF	TGTGCCAGCAGCCCTACAAGTAGCCTTCAAGAGACCCAGTACTTC
TRBD1	TRBV19	medium-sized	TRBJ1-5	CASSIRDRGGNQPQHF	TGTGCCAGTAGTATCCGGGACAGGGGGGGCAATCAGCCCCAGCATTTT
.	TRBV20-1	.	TRBJ2-5	CSGETTFETQYF	TGCAGTGGGGAGACTACTTTTGAGACCCAGTACTTC
.	TRBV11-3	few	TRBJ1-1	CASSLDGRGGSTEAFF	TGTGCCAGCAGCTTAGATGGAAGGGGCGGAAGTACTGAAGCTTTCTTT
.	TRBV12-3/TRBV12-4	.	TRBJ2-5	CASSLYVQETQYF	TGTGCCAGCAGTTTATACGTCCAAGAGACCCAGTACTTC
TRBD2	TRBV2	.	TRBJ2-1	CASTLLAGPYNEQFF	TGTGCCAGCACCCTACTAGCGGGACCCTACAATGAGCAGTTCTTC
.	TRBV7-9	few	TRBJ1-5	CASSPTGINQPQHF	TGTGCCAGCAGCCCAACAGGGATTAATCAGCCCCAGCATTTT
.	TRBV20-1	.	TRBJ1-2	CSVESAPLGYGGYTF	TGCAGTGTTGAATCGGCCCCCCTTGGATATGGTGGCTACACCTTC
.	TRBV6-1	once	TRBJ1-5	CASSEALTGNQPQHF	TGTGCCAGCAGTGAAGCGCTCACAGGAAATCAGCCCCAGCATTTT
.	TRBV20-1	.	TRBJ1-5	CSASAGTSGSNQPQHF	TGCAGTGCTAGTGCTGGGACTTCGGGTAGCAATCAGCCCCAGCATTTT
.	TRBV6-5	.	TRBJ2-1	CASSYSNEQFF	TGTGCCAGCAGTTACTCCAATGAGCAGTTCTTC
.	TRBV4-3	.	TRBJ1-1	CASSQRTGWLPEAFF	TGCGCCAGCAGCCAACGAACAGGGTGGCTACCTGAAGCTTTCTTT
.	TRBV6-5	.	TRBJ2-2	CASSFRSYRTGELFF	TGTGCCAGCAGTTTCCGCTCCTACCGCACCGGGGAGCTGTTTTTT
.	TRBV6-1	.	TRBJ2-1	CASRSGDSYNEQFF	TGTGCCAGTAGAAGCGGAGACTCCTACAATGAGCAGTTCTTC
.	TRBV9	.	TRBJ1-1	CASSVGHSAVNTEAFF	TGTGCCAGCAGCGTGGGGCACAGTGCAGTGAACACTGAAGCTTTCTTT
TRBD2	TRBV6-5	.	TRBJ2-1	CASSFGTSGRNRHNEQFF	TGTGCCAGCAGTTTTGGGACTAGCGGGAGAAACCGGCACAATGAGCAGTTCTTC
TRBD2	TRBV24-1	.	TRBJ2-5	CATRRLAGTKETQYF	TGTGCCACCAGGAGACTAGCGGGGACGAAAGAGACCCAGTACTTC
TRBD1	TRBV7-3	.	TRBJ1-2	CASSLNGDSGSETF	TGTGCCAGCAGCTTAAACGGGGACAGTGGCTCGGAAACCTTC
TRBD1	TRBV6-1	few	TRBJ1-2	CASRTWPGQAPPLFGYTF	TGTGCCAGCAGAACCTGGCCGGGACAGGCACCTCCTTTGTTTGGCTACACCTTC
.	TRBV7-2	.	TRBJ1-2	CASSLTRQSDYTF	TGTGCCAGCAGCTTAACCAGGCAGAGCGATTACACCTTC
.	TRBV20-1	.	TRBJ2-2	CSARLNRADDTGELFF	TGCAGTGCTAGACTAAACAGGGCCGACGACACCGGGGAGCTGTTTTTT
.	TRBV6-1	.	TRBJ2-7	CASSDRPRTSSYEQYF	TGTGCCAGCAGTGATCGACCCAGGACAAGCTCCTACGAGCAGTACTTC
TRBD2	TRBV27	.	TRBJ2-5	CASSPLRGAGVSETQYF	TGTGCCAGCAGTCCCCTCCGCGGGGCGGGAGTGTCGGAGACCCAGTACTTC
.	TRBV28	.	TRBJ2-7	CASRKYSLRRIYEQYF	TGTGCCAGCAGAAAATACTCCTTGAGACGGATATACGAGCAGTACTTC
TRBD1	TRBV28	.	TRBJ2-1	CASSPGGSYNEQFF	TGTGCCAGCAGTCCAGGGGGCTCCTACAATGAGCAGTTCTTC
TRBD2	TRBV6-2/TRBV6-3	.	TRBJ2-5	CASARLSGRKGAQYF	TGTGCCAGCGCCCGCCTTAGCGGGAGGAAAGGGGCCCAGTACTTC
TRBD1	TRBV6-5	.	TRBJ1-6	CASSWTGANNSPLHF	TGTGCCAGCAGTTGGACAGGGGCAAATAATTCACCCCTCCACTTT
.	TRBV28	few	TRBJ1-2	CASSDRIYGYTF	TGTGCCAGCAGTGACAGGATCTATGGCTACACCTTC
.	TRBV10-3	.	TRBJ2-4	CATHGGQEAKNIQYF	TGTGCCACCCACGGGGGACAAGAGGCCAAAAACATTCAGTACTTC
.	TRBV7-2	.	TRBJ2-2	CASSLGGSEASSTGELFF	TGTGCCAGCAGCTTAGGAGGGAGCGAGGCTTCCAGCACCGGGGAGCTGTTTTTT
.	TRBV20-1	.	TRBJ1-2	CSASTGNGGYTF	TGCAGTGCTTCGACAGGTAACGGTGGCTACACCTTC
TRBD2	TRBV20-1	.	TRBJ2-1	CSARRGGSSYNEQFF	TGCAGTGCTAGGAGGGGCGGGAGCTCCTACAATGAGCAGTTCTTC
TRBD2	TRBV28	few	TRBJ2-1	CASISPGRVPLAGGDNEQFF	TGTGCCAGCATCTCACCGGGCCGGGTCCCCCTAGCGGGAGGGGACAATGAGCAGTTCTTC
TRBD2	TRBV4-1	.	TRBJ2-1	CASSQQTSPSPYEQFF	TGCGCCAGCAGCCAGCAGACTAGCCCCAGCCCCTATGAGCAGTTCTTC
.	TRBV20-1	.	TRBJ2-7	CSARAEGHREQYF	TGCAGTGCTAGAGCCGAGGGACATAGAGAGCAGTACTTC
TRBD1	TRBV7-8	.	TRBJ1-5	CASSETSGTGIIFSPQHF	TGTGCCAGCAGTGAGACTTCCGGGACAGGGATTATCTTTTCGCCCCAGCATTTT
.	TRBV6-1	.	TRBJ1-1	CASRGDLFTEAFF	TGTGCCAGCAGGGGGGATCTTTTCACTGAAGCTTTCTTT
TRBD1	TRBV7-9	.	TRBJ2-7	CASSLATGTREQYF	TGTGCCAGCAGCTTAGCGACAGGGACGAGGGAGCAGTACTTC
.	TRBV6-1	few	TRBJ1-5	CASSEIGAGNQPQHF	TGTGCCAGCAGTGAAATCGGGGCAGGCAATCAGCCCCAGCATTTT
.	TRBV28	.	TRBJ1-3	CASSGVSGNTIYF	TGTGCCAGCAGCGGGGTCTCTGGAAACACCATATATTTT
.	TRBV6-1	few	TRBJ2-5	CASTYLNGGRRTETQYF	TGTGCCAGCACCTACCTTAACGGGGGCCGCAGGACAGAGACCCAGTACTTC
TRBD1	TRBV28	few	TRBJ1-2	CASSPSGTGERGYTF	TGTGCCAGCAGTCCATCCGGGACAGGGGAGAGGGGCTACACCTTC
.	TRBV7-2	few	TRBJ2-7	CASSSYSSYEQYF	TGTGCCAGCAGTTCCTACAGCTCCTACGAGCAGTACTTC
.	TRBV7-4	few	TRBJ2-3	CASSTRRTSRDTQYF	TGTGCCAGCAGCACACGACGGACCAGCAGGGATACGCAGTATTTT
TRBD1	TRBV18	.	TRBJ1-1	CASSPGQAVNTEAFF	TGTGCCAGCTCACCGGGACAGGCTGTGAACACTGAAGCTTTCTTT
.	TRBV19	.	TRBJ2-3	CASSFTPAAATDTQYF	TGTGCCAGTAGTTTTACACCGGCCGCGGCCACAGATACGCAGTATTTT
.	TRBV21-1	.	TRBJ2-2	CASSRYSGRASDTGELFF	TGTGCCAGCAGCAGATATAGCGGGAGGGCCTCGGACACCGGGGAGCTGTTTTTT
.	TRBV19	.	TRBJ2-1	CASSISGEQFF	TGTGCCAGTAGTATTTCGGGTGAGCAGTTCTTC
TRBD2	TRBV6-1	.	TRBJ2-1	CASSPSGTSRAEQFF	TGTGCCAGCAGTCCCTCCGGGACTAGCAGGGCTGAGCAGTTCTTC
.	TRBV20-1	.	TRBJ2-5	CSASLSSLTGWFRSGETQYF	TGCAGTGCTAGTCTTAGTAGTTTGACAGGGTGGTTCCGAAGCGGGGAGACCCAGTACTTC
.	TRBV28	once	TRBJ2-1	CASSFEAESYNEQFF	TGTGCCAGCAGTTTCGAGGCGGAGTCCTACAATGAGCAGTTCTTC